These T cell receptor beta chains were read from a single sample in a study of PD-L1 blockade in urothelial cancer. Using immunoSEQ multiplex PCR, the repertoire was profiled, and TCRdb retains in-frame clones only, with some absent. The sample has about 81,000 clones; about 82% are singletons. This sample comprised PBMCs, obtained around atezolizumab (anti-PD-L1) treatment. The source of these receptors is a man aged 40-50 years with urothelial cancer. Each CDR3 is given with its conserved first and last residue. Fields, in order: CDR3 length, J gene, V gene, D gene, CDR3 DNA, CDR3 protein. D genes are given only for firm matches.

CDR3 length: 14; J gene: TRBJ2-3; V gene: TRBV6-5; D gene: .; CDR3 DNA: TGTGCCAGCAGTGCGACAGGCGTGAAAGATACGCAGTATTTT; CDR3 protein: CASSATGVKDTQYF
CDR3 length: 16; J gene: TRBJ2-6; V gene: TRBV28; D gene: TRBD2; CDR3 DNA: TGTGCCAGCAGGCGGGGGGTCTTGGCTGGGGCCAACGTCCTGACTTTC; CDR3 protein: CASRRGVLAGANVLTF
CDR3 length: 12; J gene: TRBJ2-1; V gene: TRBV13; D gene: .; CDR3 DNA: TGTGCCAGCAGCCGGACAGACAATGAGCAGTTCTTC; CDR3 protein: CASSRTDNEQFF
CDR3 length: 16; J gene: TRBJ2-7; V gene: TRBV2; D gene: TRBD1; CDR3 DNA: TGTGCCAGCAGGGCATACGGGACAGTCATTGGATTCGAGCAGTACTTC; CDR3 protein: CASRAYGTVIGFEQYF
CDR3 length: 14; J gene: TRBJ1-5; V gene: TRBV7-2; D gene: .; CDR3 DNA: TGTGCCAGCAGCGTTAGACGCGGAAATCAGCCCCAGCATTTT; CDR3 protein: CASSVRRGNQPQHF
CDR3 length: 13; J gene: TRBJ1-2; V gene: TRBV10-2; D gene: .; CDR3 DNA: TGCGCCAGCGGCGAACAGGTGGTCTATGGCTACACCTTC; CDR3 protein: CASGEQVVYGYTF
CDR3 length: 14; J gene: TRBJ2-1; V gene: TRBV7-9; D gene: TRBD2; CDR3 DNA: TGTGCCAGCAGCTCGCCGGGACTAGGTATGGGGCAGTTCTTC; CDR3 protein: CASSSPGLGMGQFF
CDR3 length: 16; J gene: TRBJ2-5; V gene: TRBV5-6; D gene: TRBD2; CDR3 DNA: TGTGCCAGCAGCTCAAGACTAGCGGGAGTGCAAGAGACCCAGTACTTC; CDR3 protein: CASSSRLAGVQETQYF
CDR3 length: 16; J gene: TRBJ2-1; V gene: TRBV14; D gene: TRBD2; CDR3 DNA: TGTGCCAGCAGACCTGGACTAGCCGAGGGGGGGAATGAGCAGTTCTTC; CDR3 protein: CASRPGLAEGGNEQFF
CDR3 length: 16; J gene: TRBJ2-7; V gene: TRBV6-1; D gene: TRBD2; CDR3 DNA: TGTGCCAGCAGGGAAGAGGTCGGGGGGAGGCCGGACGAGCAGTACTTC; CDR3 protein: CASREEVGGRPDEQYF
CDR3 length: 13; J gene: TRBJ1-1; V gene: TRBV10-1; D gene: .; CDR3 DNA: TGCGCCAGCGCGCGGGCTGGGGACACTGAAGCTTTCTTT; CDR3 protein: CASARAGDTEAFF
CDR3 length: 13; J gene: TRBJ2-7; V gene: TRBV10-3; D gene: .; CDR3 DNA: TGTGCCACCTCTCGACCGGGCTCCTACGAGCAGTACTTC; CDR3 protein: CATSRPGSYEQYF
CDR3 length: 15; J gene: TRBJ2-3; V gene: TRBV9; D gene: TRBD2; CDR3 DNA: TGTGCCAGCAGCGTAGGGAGCGGGAGAGGAGATACGCAGTATTTT; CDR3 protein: CASSVGSGRGDTQYF
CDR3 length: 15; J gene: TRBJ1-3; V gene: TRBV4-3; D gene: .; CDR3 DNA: TGCGCCAGCAGCCAAGATAGGGGATCTGGAAACACCATATATTTT; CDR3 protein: CASSQDRGSGNTIYF
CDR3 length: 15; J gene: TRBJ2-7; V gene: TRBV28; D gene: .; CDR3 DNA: TGTGCCAGCAGTTTGTCCGGGGTAGGGACCTACGAGCAGTACTTC; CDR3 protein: CASSLSGVGTYEQYF